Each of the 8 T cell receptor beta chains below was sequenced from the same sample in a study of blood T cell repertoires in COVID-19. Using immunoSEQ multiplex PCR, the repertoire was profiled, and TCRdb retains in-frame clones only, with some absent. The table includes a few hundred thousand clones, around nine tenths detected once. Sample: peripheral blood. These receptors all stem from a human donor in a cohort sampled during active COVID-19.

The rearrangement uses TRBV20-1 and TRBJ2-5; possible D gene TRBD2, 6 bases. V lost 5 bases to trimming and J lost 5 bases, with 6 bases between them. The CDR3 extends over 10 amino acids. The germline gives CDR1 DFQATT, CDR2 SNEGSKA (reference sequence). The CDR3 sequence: CSAGGETQYF. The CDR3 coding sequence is TGCAGTGCTGGGGGGGAGACCCAGTACTTC.

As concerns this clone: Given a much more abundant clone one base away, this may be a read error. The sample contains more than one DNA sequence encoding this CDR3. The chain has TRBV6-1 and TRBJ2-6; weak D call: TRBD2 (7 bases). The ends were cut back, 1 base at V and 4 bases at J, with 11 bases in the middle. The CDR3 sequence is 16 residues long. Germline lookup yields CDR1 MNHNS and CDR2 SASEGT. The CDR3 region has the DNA TGTGCCAGCAGTGAAGAGGGGGGGGCGGGGGCCAACGTCCTGACTTTC. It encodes CASSEEGGAGANVLTF.

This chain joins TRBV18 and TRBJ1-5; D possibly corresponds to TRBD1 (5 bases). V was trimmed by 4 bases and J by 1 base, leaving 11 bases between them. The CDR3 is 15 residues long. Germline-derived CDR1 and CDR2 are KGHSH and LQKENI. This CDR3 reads CASSLGGISNQPQHF. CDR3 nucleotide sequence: TGTGCCAGCTCACTCGGGGGGATAAGCAATCAGCCCCAGCATTTT.

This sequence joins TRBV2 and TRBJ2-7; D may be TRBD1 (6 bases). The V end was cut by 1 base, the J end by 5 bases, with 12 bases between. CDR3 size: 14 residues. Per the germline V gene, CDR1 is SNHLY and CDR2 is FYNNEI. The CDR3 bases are TGTGCCAGCAGTGAAGTTGTCAGGGGTCACGAGCAGTACTTC. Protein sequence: CASSEVVRGHEQYF.

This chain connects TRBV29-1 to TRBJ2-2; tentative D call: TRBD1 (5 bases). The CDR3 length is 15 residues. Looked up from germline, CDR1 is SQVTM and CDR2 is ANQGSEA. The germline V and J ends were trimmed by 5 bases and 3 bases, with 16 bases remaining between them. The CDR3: CSVSLTAEYTGELFF. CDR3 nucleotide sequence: TGCAGCGTTTCGCTGACAGCAGAGTACACCGGGGAGCTGTTTTTT.

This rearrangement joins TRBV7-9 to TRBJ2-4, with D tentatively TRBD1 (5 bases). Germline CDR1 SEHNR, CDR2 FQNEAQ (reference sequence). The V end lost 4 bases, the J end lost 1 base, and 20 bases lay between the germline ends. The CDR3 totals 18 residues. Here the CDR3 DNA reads TGTGCCAGCAGCTCTACAACTACAGGCCACGGGGCCAAAAACATTCAGTACTTC. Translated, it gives CASSSTTTGHGAKNIQYF. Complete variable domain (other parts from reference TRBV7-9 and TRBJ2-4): DTGVSQNPRHKITKRGQNVTFRCDPISEHNRLYWYRQTLGQGPEFLTYFQNEAQLEKSRLLSDRFSAERPKGSFSTLEIQRTEQGDSAMYLCASSSTTTGHGAKNIQYFGAGTRLSVL.

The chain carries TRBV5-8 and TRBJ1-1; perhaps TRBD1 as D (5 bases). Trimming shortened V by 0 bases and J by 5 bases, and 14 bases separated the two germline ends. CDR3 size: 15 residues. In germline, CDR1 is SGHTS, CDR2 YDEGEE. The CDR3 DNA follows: TGTGCCAGCAGCTTGGGGGCGGGGGGATGGACTGAAGCTTTCTTT. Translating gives CASSLGAGGWTEAFF.

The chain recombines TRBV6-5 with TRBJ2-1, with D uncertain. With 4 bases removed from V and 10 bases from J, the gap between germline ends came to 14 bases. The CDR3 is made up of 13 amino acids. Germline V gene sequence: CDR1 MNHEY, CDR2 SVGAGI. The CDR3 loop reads CASSSSPHGEQFF. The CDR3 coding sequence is TGTGCCAGCAGTTCATCCCCCCACGGGGAGCAGTTCTTC.